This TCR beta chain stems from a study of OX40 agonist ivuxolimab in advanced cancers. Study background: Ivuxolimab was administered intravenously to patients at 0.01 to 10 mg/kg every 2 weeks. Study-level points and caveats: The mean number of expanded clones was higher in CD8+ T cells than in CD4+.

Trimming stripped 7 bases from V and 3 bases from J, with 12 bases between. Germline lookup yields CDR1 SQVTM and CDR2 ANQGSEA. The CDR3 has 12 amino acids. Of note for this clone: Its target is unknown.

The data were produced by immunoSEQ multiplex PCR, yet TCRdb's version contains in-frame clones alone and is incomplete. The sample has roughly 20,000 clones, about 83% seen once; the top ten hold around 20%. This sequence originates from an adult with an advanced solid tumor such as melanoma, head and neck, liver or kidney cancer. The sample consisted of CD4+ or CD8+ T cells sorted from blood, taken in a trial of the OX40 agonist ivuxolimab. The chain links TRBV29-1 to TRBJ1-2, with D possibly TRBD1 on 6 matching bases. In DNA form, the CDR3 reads TGCAGCGCTAGCAGGGGCGACTATGGCTACACCTTC. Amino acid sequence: CSASRGDYGYTF.